Listed here are 27 T cell receptor beta chains from one sample, sequenced in a study of cytomegalovirus exposure and HLA in healthy donors. Measured with immunoSEQ multiplex PCR; TCRdb has only the in-frame clones, and not every one. The table includes about 160,000 clones, just under 90% detected once. Sequencing was done on a sample of PBMCs. These receptors were taken from a woman aged 18-29 years in good health and CMV-seropositive.

This rearrangement joins TRBV25-1 to TRBJ1-1; D perhaps matches TRBD1 (6 bases). From germline, CDR1 is MGHDK and CDR2 SYGVNS. CDR3 length: 13 amino acids. Trimming cost V 6 bases and J 5 bases, with 13 bases left between them. The CDR3 is CASRLQGGTEAFF. DNA of the CDR3: TGTGCCAGCAGATTACAGGGAGGGACTGAAGCTTTCTTT.

The chain uses TRBV12-5 and TRBJ2-3, with D possibly being TRBD2 (6 bases). The CDR3 loop spans 15 amino acids. Germline V CDR1 and CDR2: LGHNT, FRNRAP. Trimming removed 6 bases at V and 6 bases at J, with 19 bases between. This chain's CDR3 is CASGDPGLKGDTQYF. The CDR3 region has the DNA TGTGCTAGTGGCGACCCGGGACTCAAAGGGGATACGCAGTATTTT.

This chain joins TRBV9 and TRBJ1-1; possible D gene TRBD1, 5 bases. V was trimmed by 5 bases and J by 0 bases, leaving 11 bases between them. Looked up from germline, CDR1 is SGDLS and CDR2 is YYNGEE. This CDR3 has 14 amino acids. CDR3 residues: CASSAGRLNTEAFF. The CDR3 nucleotides are TGTGCCAGCAGTGCGGGACGGTTGAACACTGAAGCTTTCTTT.

The chain has TRBV14 and TRBJ2-3, with D unclear. The CDR3 totals 19 residues. V was pared by 4 bases and J by 4 bases, with 27 bases between. The V gene's germline CDR1 is SGHDN and CDR2 FVKESK. CDR3 DNA sequence: TGTGCCAGCAGCCGGGTAACGCAAAATAGGCTAGTCGTCGCAGATACGCAGTATTTT. Its translation is CASSRVTQNRLVVADTQYF.

V is TRBV5-1 and J is TRBJ2-5, with 8 bases lining up with TRBD1. Germline loops: CDR1 SGHRS, CDR2 YFSETQ. V dropped 0 bases and J dropped 5; count of bases not matched to a gene: 9. The CDR3 consists of 16 residues. As DNA, the CDR3 is TGCGCCAGCAGCTTGGGCGGACAGGGTCTCTGGGAGACCCAGTACTTC. It codes for CASSLGGQGLWETQYF.

This chain links TRBV6-4 with TRBJ2-3, with no clear D. CDR1 is MRHNA and CDR2 is SNTAGT in the germline V gene. The V end lost 5 bases, the J end lost 0 bases, and 9 bases lay between the germline ends. This CDR3 is 14 amino acids long. CDR3 sequence reads: CASSSRGSTDTQYF. CDR3 coding DNA: TGTGCCAGCAGTTCCAGAGGAAGCACAGATACGCAGTATTTT.

This chain joins TRBV7-8 and TRBJ2-3; 7 nucleotides agree with TRBD1. This CDR3 spans 14 amino acids. CDR1 and CDR2 (germline): SGHVS, FQNEAQ. Unmatched junction bases numbered 3, after V lost 1 base and J lost 5 bases. The CDR3 DNA is TGTGCCAGCAGCTTAGTGCAGGGGGAAGATACGCAGTATTTT. Translation gives CASSLVQGEDTQYF.

The V call is TRBV29-1, the J call TRBJ2-1; 7 bases fit TRBD2. With 5 bases clipped from V and 2 bases from J, the junction kept 12 bases outside the gene matches. The V gene's germline CDR1 is SQVTM and CDR2 ANQGSEA. This CDR3 comprises 16 residues. The CDR3 nucleotides read TGCAGCGTTCGCGGGAGAGGCTCACTACCCTACAATGAGCAGTTCTTC. The encoded protein is CSVRGRGSLPYNEQFF.

This chain links TRBV30 with TRBJ2-3, with TRBD2 identical over 7 bases. J lost 2 bases, V lost 3 bases, and 2 bases had no gene match. The CDR3 length is 13 residues. From germline, CDR1 is GTSNPN and CDR2 SVGIG (reference sequence). The DNA of the CDR3 is TGTGCCTGGAGCGGGACTACCACAGATACGCAGTATTTT. Its translation is CAWSGTTTDTQYF.

The rearrangement uses TRBV5-4 and TRBJ2-6; no clear D. The CDR3 spans 12 residues. V lost 3 bases to trimming and J lost 4 bases, with 2 bases between them. Germline CDR1 reads SGHNT; CDR2 reads YYREEE (reference sequence). CDR3 loop: CASSSGANVLTF. As DNA, the CDR3 is TGTGCCAGCAGCTCGGGGGCCAACGTCCTGACTTTC.

This chain links TRBV6-5 with TRBJ1-1; 7 nucleotides align to TRBD1. The germline V gene encodes CDR1 MNHEY and CDR2 SVGAGI. The V segment lost 2 bases and the J segment 4 bases; nucleotides outside the gene matches: 4. The CDR3 runs to 14 residues. CDR3 in amino acids: CASSYDTGATEAFF. The CDR3 DNA reads TGTGCCAGCAGTTACGACACAGGGGCCACTGAAGCTTTCTTT.

This chain connects TRBV6-1 to TRBJ1-2; a weak D match, TRBD1 (6 bases). Germline V CDR1 and CDR2: MNHNS, SASEGT. The V end lost 2 bases, the J end lost 4 bases, and 14 bases lay between the germline ends. The CDR3 has 15 amino acids. For the CDR3, the DNA is TGTGCCAGCAGTGAACTCGGGGGGGCGAGCTATGGCTACACCTTC. Protein product: CASSELGGASYGYTF.

The chain carries TRBV7-2 and TRBJ2-3; 11 positions agree with TRBD2. Trimming cost V 5 bases and J 5 bases; bases outside gene matches: 9. This CDR3 has 16 amino acids. CDR1 is SGHTA and CDR2 is FQGNSA in the germline V gene. The CDR3 DNA reads TGTGCCAGCAGCACGCAACTAGCGGGAGACGGAGATACGCAGTATTTT. Its translation: CASSTQLAGDGDTQYF.

This clone was observed once. This chain connects TRBV30 to TRBJ2-6; D is undetermined. Germline V gives CDR1 GTSNPN, CDR2 SVGIG (reference sequence). The CDR3 consists of 14 residues. V was cut by 2 bases and J by 0 bases, with 5 bases left in between. CDR3: CAWSYSSGANVLTF. The CDR3 DNA reads TGTGCCTGGAGTTACAGCTCTGGGGCCAACGTCCTGACTTTC.

The sample holds one count of this clone. This chain uses TRBV30 with TRBJ2-1, with 13 bases lining up with TRBD2. The CDR3 covers 18 residues. J gave up 1 base and V 5 bases, and 11 bases lay outside the gene matches. Germline V lookup: CDR1 GTSNPN, CDR2 SVGIG (reference sequence). This CDR3 is CAWGTGLAGRVSYNEQFF. CDR3 in DNA: TGTGCCTGGGGAACGGGACTAGCGGGACGAGTTTCCTACAATGAGCAGTTCTTC. The full variable domain, with the rest looked up from reference TRBV30 and TRBJ2-1, is SQTIHQWPATLVQPVGSPLSLECTVEGTSNPNLYWYRQAAGRGLQLLFYSVGIGQISSEVPQNLSASRPQDRQFILSSKKLLLSDSGFYLCAWGTGLAGRVSYNEQFFGPGTRLTVL.

This rearrangement joins TRBV29-1 to TRBJ2-7; 12 bases match TRBD2. Germline-derived CDR1 and CDR2 are SQVTM and ANQGSEA. This CDR3 comprises 13 residues. The junction had 7 bases not matched to a gene; V was cut back by 6 bases and J by 7 bases. CDR3 amino acids: CSVTSGSLREQYF. In DNA, the CDR3 is TGCAGCGTGACTAGCGGGAGTCTCCGGGAGCAGTACTTC.

This clone was seen a handful of times. The genes are TRBV19 and TRBJ1-1, with D maybe TRBD1 (5 bases). Trimming removed 4 bases at V and 0 bases at J, with 15 bases between. Germline CDR1 reads LNHDA; CDR2 reads SQIVND (reference sequence). This CDR3 is 16 amino acids long. CDR3 bases: TGTGCCAGTAGTAGGCCCGGGGGGTCTATGAACACTGAAGCTTTCTTT. Its translation: CASSRPGGSMNTEAFF.

CDR3 coding DNA: TGTGCAAGTCGCTTACCCATAGCGGCCTACACAGATACGCAGTATTTT. It yields the protein CASRLPIAAYTDTQYF. V and J are TRBV12-2 and TRBJ2-3; no DNA check was done on the table's D call, TRBD2. TRBV12-2 is given as a pseudogene. This CDR3 is built from 16 residues.

The rearrangement links TRBV12-5 to TRBJ2-5; D might be TRBD2 (6 bases). Germline V CDR1 and CDR2: LGHNT, FRNRAP. CDR3 length: 14 amino acids. Trimming pared 4 bases from V and 3 bases from J, leaving 12 bases between. The DNA for the CDR3 is TGTGCTAGTGGTTCCGGGACTCGAAAAGAGACCCAGTACTTC. Protein sequence: CASGSGTRKETQYF.

The CDR3 region has the DNA TGTGCCAGCAGTTTAAGTCCCTCGCAGGGAGGGACTGAAGCTTTCTTT. This encodes CASSLSPSQGGTEAFF. The chain is built from TRBV27 and TRBJ1-1; D might be TRBD1 (5 bases). CDR1 MNHEY and CDR2 SMNVEV come from the germline V gene (reference sequence). The CDR3 runs to 16 residues. Trimming pared 2 bases from V and 5 bases from J, leaving 18 bases between.

V usage is TRBV7-2 and J usage is TRBJ2-5, with TRBD2 identical over 8 bases. Germline V CDR1 and CDR2: SGHTA, FQGNSA. Unmatched junction bases numbered 6, after V lost 5 bases and J lost 7 bases. This CDR3 is built from 13 residues. The CDR3 reads CASSLRTSPTQYF. The CDR3 nucleotides are TGTGCCAGCAGCCTACGGACTAGCCCGACCCAGTACTTC.

This clone was found once. The CDR3: CASSLYGLAGINEQFF. In DNA form, the CDR3 reads TGTGCCAGCAGCTTGTATGGACTAGCGGGAATAAATGAGCAGTTCTTC. V is TRBV5-6 and J is TRBJ2-1, with TRBD2 matching over 12 bases. Germline assignment: CDR1 SGHDT and CDR2 YYEEEE. This CDR3 is built from 16 residues. Losses at the gene ends were 1 base for V and 7 bases for J; bases not matched to a gene: 6. Looking up the rest from reference TRBV5-6 and TRBJ2-1 gives the full variable domain: DAGVTQSPTHLIKTRGQQVTLRCSPKSGHDTVSWYQQALGQGPQFIFQYYEEEERQRGNFPDRFSGHQFPNYSSELNVNALLLGDSALYLCASSLYGLAGINEQFFGPGTRLTVL.

A single count supports this clone. The rearrangement uses TRBV7-2 and TRBJ1-2, with 8 bases aligning to TRBD1. CDR3 size: 15 residues. V was pared by 1 base and J by 4 bases, with 5 bases of the junction left unmatched. Germline V gene data show CDR1 as SGHTA and CDR2 as FQGNSA. In DNA form, the CDR3 reads TGTGCCAGCAGCTTAGATGCAGGGGGCGGCTATGGCTACACCTTC. Amino acid sequence: CASSLDAGGGYGYTF.

The chain uses TRBV5-1 and TRBJ2-5; TRBD2 is a possible D gene (6 bases). Trimming shortened V by 1 base and J by 5 bases, and 12 bases separated the two germline ends. The CDR3 runs 14 residues. Germline values: CDR1 SGHRS, CDR2 YFSETQ. CDR3 in DNA: TGCGCCAGCAGCTTGCGGGAGCCCGGGGAGACCCAGTACTTC. It is translated as CASSLREPGETQYF.

The chain employs TRBV19 and TRBJ2-4; 7 nucleotides match TRBD2. V shed 8 bases, J shed 3 bases, and the junction held 25 bases outside the gene matches. This CDR3 has 20 residues. The germline CDR1 and CDR2 sequences are LNHDA and SQIVND (reference sequence). CDR3: CASSPNREAMTRVGKNIQYF. CDR3 nucleotide sequence: TGTGCCAGTTCTCCAAACCGGGAGGCCATGACTCGGGTAGGCAAAAACATTCAGTACTTC.

With regard to this clone: At the DNA level, this CDR3 is encoded by other sequences in the same sample as well. The chain combines TRBV19 with TRBJ2-5; maybe TRBD2 (5 bases). Germline loops: CDR1 LNHDA, CDR2 SQIVND (reference sequence). V was shortened by 1 base and J by 5 bases, with 5 bases between the two germline ends. CDR3 length: 12 residues. CDR3 DNA: TGTGCCAGTAGTATAGCGGGGGAGACCCAGTACTTC. This translates into CASSIAGETQYF.

The genes are TRBV6-6 and TRBJ2-7; 8 bases map to TRBD2. The trim removed 7 bases at V and 0 bases at J, leaving 2 bases unmatched. The CDR3 totals 13 residues. From germline, CDR1 is MNHNY and CDR2 SVGAGI (reference sequence). CDR3: CASKAGGSYEQYF. The CDR3 DNA sequence: TGTGCCAGCAAGGCGGGAGGCTCCTACGAGCAGTACTTC.